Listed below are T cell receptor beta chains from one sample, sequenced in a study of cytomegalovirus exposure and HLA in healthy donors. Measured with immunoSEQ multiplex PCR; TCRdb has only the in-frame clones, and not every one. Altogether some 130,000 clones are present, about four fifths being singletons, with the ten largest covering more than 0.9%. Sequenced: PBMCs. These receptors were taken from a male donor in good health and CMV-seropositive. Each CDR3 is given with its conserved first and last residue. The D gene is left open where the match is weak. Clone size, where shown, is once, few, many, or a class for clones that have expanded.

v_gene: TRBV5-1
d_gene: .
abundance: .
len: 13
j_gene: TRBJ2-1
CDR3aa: CASSPRDYNEQFF
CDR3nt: TGCGCCAGCAGCCCCCGGGACTACAATGAGCAGTTCTTC

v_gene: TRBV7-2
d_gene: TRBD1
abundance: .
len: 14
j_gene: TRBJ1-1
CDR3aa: CASSFTRDSTEAFF
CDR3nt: TGTGCCAGCAGCTTCACCCGGGACAGTACTGAAGCTTTCTTT

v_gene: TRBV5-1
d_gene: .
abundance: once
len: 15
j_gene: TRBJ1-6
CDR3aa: CASSWGTLENSPLHF
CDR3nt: TGCGCCAGCAGCTGGGGGACACTAGAAAATTCACCCCTCCACTTT

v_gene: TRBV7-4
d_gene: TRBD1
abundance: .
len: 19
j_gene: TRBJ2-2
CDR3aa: CASSRRGTGGIKNTGELFF
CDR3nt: TGTGCCAGCAGCCGACGTGGGACAGGCGGGATTAAGAACACCGGGGAGCTGTTTTTT

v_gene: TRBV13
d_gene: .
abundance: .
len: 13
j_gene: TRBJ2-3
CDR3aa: CASSSGLTDTQYF
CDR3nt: TGTGCCAGCAGCAGCGGACTGACAGATACGCAGTATTTT

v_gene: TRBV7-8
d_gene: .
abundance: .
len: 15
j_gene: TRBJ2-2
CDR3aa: CASSLGGMNTGELFF
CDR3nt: TGTGCCAGCAGCTTAGGGGGCATGAACACCGGGGAGCTGTTTTTT

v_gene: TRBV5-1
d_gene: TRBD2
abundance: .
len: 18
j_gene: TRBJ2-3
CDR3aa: CASIPQEAGGRLSDTQYF
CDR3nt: TGCGCCAGCATACCCCAAGAAGCGGGGGGGCGGCTCTCAGATACGCAGTATTTT

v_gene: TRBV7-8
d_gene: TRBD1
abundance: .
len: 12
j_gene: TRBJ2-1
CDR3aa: CASSSRGREQFF
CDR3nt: TGTGCCAGCAGCTCCAGGGGGAGAGAGCAGTTCTTC

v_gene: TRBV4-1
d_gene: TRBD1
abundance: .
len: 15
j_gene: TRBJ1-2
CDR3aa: CASSQEGTGTFGYTF
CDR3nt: TGCGCCAGCAGCCAAGAGGGGACAGGTACCTTTGGCTACACCTTC

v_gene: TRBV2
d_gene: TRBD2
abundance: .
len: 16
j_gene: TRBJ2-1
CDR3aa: CASSFLAELLYNEQFF
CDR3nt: TGTGCCAGCAGTTTCCTAGCGGAACTCCTCTACAATGAGCAGTTCTTC

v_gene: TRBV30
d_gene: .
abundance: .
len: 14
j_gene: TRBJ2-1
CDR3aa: CACGRTSSYNEQFF
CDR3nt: TGTGCCTGTGGGCGCACGAGCTCCTACAATGAGCAGTTCTTC

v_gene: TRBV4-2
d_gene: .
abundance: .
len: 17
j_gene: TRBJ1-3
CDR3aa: CASSQDSVSVSGNTIYF
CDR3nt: TGTGCCAGCAGCCAAGATAGCGTCAGCGTCTCTGGAAACACCATATATTTT

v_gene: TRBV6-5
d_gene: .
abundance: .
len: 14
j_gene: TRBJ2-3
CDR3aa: CASSYGLPRDTQYF
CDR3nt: TGTGCCAGCAGTTACGGACTACCACGGGATACGCAGTATTTT

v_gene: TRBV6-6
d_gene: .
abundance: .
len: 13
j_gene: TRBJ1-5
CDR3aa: CASSYNIDQPQHF
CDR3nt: TGTGCCAGCAGTTATAACATTGATCAGCCCCAGCATTTT

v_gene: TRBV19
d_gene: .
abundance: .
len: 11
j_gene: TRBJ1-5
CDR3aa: CASTSGGPQHF
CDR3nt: TGTGCCAGTACATCCGGGGGGCCCCAGCATTTT

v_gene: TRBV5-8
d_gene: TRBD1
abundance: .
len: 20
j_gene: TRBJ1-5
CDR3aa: CASSLAPSGQGDRSNQPQHF
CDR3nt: TGTGCCAGCAGCTTGGCACCAAGCGGACAGGGTGATCGGAGCAATCAGCCCCAGCATTTT

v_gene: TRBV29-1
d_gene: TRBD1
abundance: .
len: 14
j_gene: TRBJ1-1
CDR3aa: CSVVSDRGSTEAFF
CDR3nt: TGCAGCGTTGTTAGCGACAGGGGGAGTACTGAAGCTTTCTTT

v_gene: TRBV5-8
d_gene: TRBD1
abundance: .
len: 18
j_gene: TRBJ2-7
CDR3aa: CASSLLPTLGTGGDEQYF
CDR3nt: TGTGCCAGCAGCTTGCTCCCAACCCTCGGGACAGGGGGTGACGAGCAGTACTTC

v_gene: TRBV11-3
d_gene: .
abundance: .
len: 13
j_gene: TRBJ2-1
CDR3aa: CASSLGLVNEQFF
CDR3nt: TGTGCCAGCAGCTTAGGACTAGTTAATGAGCAGTTCTTC

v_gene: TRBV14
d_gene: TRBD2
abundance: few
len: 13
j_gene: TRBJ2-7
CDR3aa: CASRRAGEGEQYF
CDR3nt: TGTGCCAGCAGACGAGCGGGAGAAGGCGAGCAGTACTTC

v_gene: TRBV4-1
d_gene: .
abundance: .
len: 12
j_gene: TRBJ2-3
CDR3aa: CASSQDGQTQYF
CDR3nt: TGCGCCAGCAGCCAAGACGGACAAACGCAGTATTTT

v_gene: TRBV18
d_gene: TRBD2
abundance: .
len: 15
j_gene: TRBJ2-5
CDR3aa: CASSPKREPQETQYF
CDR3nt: TGTGCCAGCTCACCGAAGCGGGAGCCTCAAGAGACCCAGTACTTC

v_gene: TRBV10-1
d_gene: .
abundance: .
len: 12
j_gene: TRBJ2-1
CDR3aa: CATTKGGNEQFF
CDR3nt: TGCGCCACCACGAAGGGGGGGAATGAGCAGTTCTTC

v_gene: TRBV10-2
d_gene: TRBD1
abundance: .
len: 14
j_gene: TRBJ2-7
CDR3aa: CASSKDRSPYEQYF
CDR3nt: TGCGCCAGCAGTAAGGACAGGAGTCCCTACGAGCAGTACTTC

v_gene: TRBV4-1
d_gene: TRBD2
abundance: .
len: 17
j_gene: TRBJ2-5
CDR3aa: CASSQGPGGPQGETQYF
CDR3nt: TGCGCCAGCAGCCAAGGCCCGGGGGGGCCTCAAGGAGAGACCCAGTACTTC

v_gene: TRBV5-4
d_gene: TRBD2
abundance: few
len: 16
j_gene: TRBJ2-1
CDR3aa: CASSPGLAGDLYEQFF
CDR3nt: TGTGCCAGCAGCCCGGGACTAGCGGGAGATCTCTATGAGCAGTTCTTC

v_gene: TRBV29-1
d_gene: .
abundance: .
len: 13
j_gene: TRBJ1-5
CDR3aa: CSVLTGRNQPQHF
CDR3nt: TGCAGCGTGCTGACAGGACGCAATCAGCCCCAGCATTTT

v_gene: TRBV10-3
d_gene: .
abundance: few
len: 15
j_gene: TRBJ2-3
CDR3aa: CAISANQLAEDTQYF
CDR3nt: TGTGCCATCAGTGCCAATCAGTTAGCGGAAGATACGCAGTATTTT

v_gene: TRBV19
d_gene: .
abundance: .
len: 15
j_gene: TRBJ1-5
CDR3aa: CASSIYLGGNQPQHF
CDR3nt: TGTGCCAGTAGTATTTACCTAGGAGGCAATCAGCCCCAGCATTTT

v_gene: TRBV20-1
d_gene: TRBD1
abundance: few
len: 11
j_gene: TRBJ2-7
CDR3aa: CSARQGDEQYF
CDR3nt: TGCAGTGCTAGACAGGGGGACGAGCAGTACTTC

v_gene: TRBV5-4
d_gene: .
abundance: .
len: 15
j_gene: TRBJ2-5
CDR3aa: CASSLDSLPEETQYF
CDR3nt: TGTGCCAGCAGCTTGGATTCTCTCCCCGAGGAGACCCAGTACTTC

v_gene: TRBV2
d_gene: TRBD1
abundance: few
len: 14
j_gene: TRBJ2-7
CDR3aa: CASRPGTGSGEQYF
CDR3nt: TGTGCCAGCAGGCCCGGGACAGGCTCCGGCGAGCAGTACTTC

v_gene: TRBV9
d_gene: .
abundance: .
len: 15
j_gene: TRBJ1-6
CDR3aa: CASTLQDGADSPLHF
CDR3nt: TGTGCCAGCACCCTACAGGACGGAGCTGATTCACCCCTCCACTTT

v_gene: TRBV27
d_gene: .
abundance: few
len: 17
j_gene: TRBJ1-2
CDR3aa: CASSLSDSQYFSYGYTF
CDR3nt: TGTGCCAGCAGTTTAAGCGACAGCCAGTATTTTTCCTATGGCTACACCTTC

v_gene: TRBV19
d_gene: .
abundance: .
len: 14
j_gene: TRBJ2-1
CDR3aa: CASSQASSYNEQFF
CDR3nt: TGTGCCAGCTCACAGGCGAGCTCCTACAATGAGCAGTTCTTC

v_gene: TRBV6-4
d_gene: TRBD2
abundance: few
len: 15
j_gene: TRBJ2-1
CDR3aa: CASSDSSGGVNEQFF
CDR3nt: TGTGCCAGCAGTGACTCAAGCGGGGGGGTAAATGAGCAGTTCTTC

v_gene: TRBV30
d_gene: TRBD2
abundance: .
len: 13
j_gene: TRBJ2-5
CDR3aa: CAWTVVAGETQYF
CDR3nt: TGTGCCTGGACCGTGGTAGCGGGAGAGACCCAGTACTTC